This T cell receptor beta chain was retrieved from a study of PD-1 blockade in classical Hodgkin lymphoma. Study observations and caveats: Baseline TCR diversity was reportedly lower in newly diagnosed patients than in healthy donors. It was reported as lower still in relapsed/refractory patients.

This sample's time point: cycle 4 day 1 (C4D1), after 5 to 7 weeks of nivolumab. Relapse after autologous stem cell transplantation occurred in every patient, and brentuximab vedotin exposure varied. The germline V gene has CDR1 SGHTA and CDR2 FQGNSA. The CDR3 runs 15 residues. Germline trimming cut 2 bases from V and 3 bases from J; bases unmatched to any gene: 5. Here immunoSEQ multiplex PCR was the method, and the copy in TCRdb shows in-frame clones only, minus some. This table has 90,000 to 110,000 clones, approximately 90% appearing once. Of note for this clone: The antigen remains unidentified.

The V and J genes are TRBV7-2 and TRBJ1-1, with 8 bases fitting TRBD1. Sequenced here: peripheral blood mononuclear cells (PBMCs), sampled before the fourth cycle of nivolumab. The sequence derives from a human donor with classical Hodgkin lymphoma. The CDR3 spells CASSLNRGRDTEAFF. The CDR3 region has the DNA TGTGCCAGCAGCTTAAACAGGGGGAGGGACACTGAAGCTTTCTTT.